These 8 T cell receptor beta chains originate from one sample sequenced in a study of blood T cell repertoires in COVID-19. Some clones are missing from TCRdb's copy, which holds only in-frame ones; the method was immunoSEQ multiplex PCR. The sample yields more than 200,000 clones, around 84% seen once. The specimen sequenced was peripheral blood. The receptors derive from an elderly woman with COVID-19, enrolled during active disease.

The chain recombines TRBV30 with TRBJ1-4, with 10 bases lining up with TRBD1. V trimming: 2 bases; J trimming: 7 bases; junction bases outside the gene matches: 4. Germline CDR1 reads GTSNPN; CDR2 reads SVGIG (reference sequence). This CDR3 contains 14 residues. CDR3 protein: CAWSQTGGREKLFF. Written as DNA, the CDR3 is TGTGCCTGGAGTCAGACAGGGGGCCGTGAAAAACTGTTTTTT.

This chain joins TRBV10-3 and TRBJ1-6; 7 bases align to TRBD1. V lost 2 bases, J lost 7 bases, and 2 bases stayed unmatched. This CDR3 is 14 amino acids long. Germline CDR1 reads ENHRY; CDR2 reads SYGVKD. This CDR3 reads CAISEKQGNSPLHF. As DNA, the CDR3 is TGTGCCATCAGTGAGAAACAGGGGAATTCACCCCTCCACTTT.

This chain links TRBV6-4 with TRBJ1-2; perhaps TRBD1 as D (6 bases). Per germline, CDR1 MRHNA and CDR2 SNTAGT. The CDR3 has 15 amino acids. The germline V and J ends were trimmed by 6 bases and 1 base, with 15 bases remaining between them. CDR3 nucleotide sequence: TGTGCCAGCAGCCCAGCCCGAGGGGGTAACTATGGCTACACCTTC. The encoded protein is CASSPARGGNYGYTF.

This clone turned up a few times. CDR3 amino acids: CASSQPSGRGVYEQYF. The CDR3 bases are TGTGCCAGCAGTCAGCCTTCGGGGCGGGGGGTTTACGAGCAGTACTTC. The chain uses TRBV28 and TRBJ2-7, with TRBD2 matching over 8 bases. The germline V gene encodes CDR1 MDHEN and CDR2 SYDVKM. The CDR3 is 16 amino acids. Trimming took 5 bases from V and 4 from J; bases not matched to a gene: 13.

This sequence joins TRBV5-1 and TRBJ2-3, with D maybe TRBD2 (5 bases). CDR3 length: 14 amino acids. Trimming cost V 0 bases and J 9 bases, with 14 bases left between them. From germline, CDR1 is SGHRS and CDR2 YFSETQ. Written as DNA, the CDR3 is TGCGCCAGCAGCTTGGCGTGGGGTGGAGGAACGCAGTATTTT. Its translation: CASSLAWGGGTQYF.

This chain connects TRBV2 to TRBJ1-3; possible D gene TRBD1, 6 bases. The CDR3 runs to 14 residues. The ends were cut back, 7 bases at V and 6 bases at J, with 16 bases in the middle. Germline-derived CDR1 and CDR2 are SNHLY and FYNNEI. CDR3 sequence reads: CASTAIQGQNTIYF. The CDR3 nucleotides are TGTGCCAGCACTGCAATACAGGGTCAAAACACCATATATTTT.

The chain recombines TRBV6-2 or TRBV6-3 with TRBJ2-2, with 9 bases identical to TRBD2. This CDR3 has 16 residues. From germline, CDR1 is MNHEY and CDR2 SVGEGT. Trimming took 5 bases from V and 5 from J; bases not matched to a gene: 9. The CDR3 loop is CASSGKRGARTGELFF. CDR3 nucleotide sequence: TGTGCCAGCAGTGGGAAGCGGGGGGCCCGGACCGGGGAGCTGTTTTTT.

This clone was picked up one time. The chain couples TRBV6-5 to TRBJ1-4, with no clear D. Per germline, CDR1 MNHEY and CDR2 SVGAGI. Trimming removed 7 bases from V and 8 bases from J, with 14 bases in between. The CDR3 consists of 13 residues. For the CDR3, the DNA is TGTGCCAGCACCCGCCGCCTAGGAGAAAAACTGTTTTTT. Amino acid sequence: CASTRRLGEKLFF.